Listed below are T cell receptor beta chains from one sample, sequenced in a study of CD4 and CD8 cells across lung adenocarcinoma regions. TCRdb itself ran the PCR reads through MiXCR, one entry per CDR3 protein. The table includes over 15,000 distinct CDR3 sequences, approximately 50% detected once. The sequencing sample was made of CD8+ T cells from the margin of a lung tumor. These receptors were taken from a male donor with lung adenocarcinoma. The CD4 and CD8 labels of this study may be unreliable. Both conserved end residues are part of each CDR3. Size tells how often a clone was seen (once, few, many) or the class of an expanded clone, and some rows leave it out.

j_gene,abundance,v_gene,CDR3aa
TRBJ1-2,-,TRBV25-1,CASSELGDANYGYTF
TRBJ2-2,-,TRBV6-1,CASRPKERGYSGELFF
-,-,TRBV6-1,CASSKGVRAKNTQYF
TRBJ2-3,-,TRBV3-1,CASSRVTSGYTDTQYF
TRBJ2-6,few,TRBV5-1,CASSRGITSGANVLTF
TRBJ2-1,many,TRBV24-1,CATSDLRAGGYNEQFF
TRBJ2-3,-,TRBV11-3,CARGLGGGDQETQYF
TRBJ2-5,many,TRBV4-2,CASSQAALAETQYF
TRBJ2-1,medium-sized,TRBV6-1,CASSAELAVLGNEQFF
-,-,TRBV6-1,CASREAGTGVQETQYF
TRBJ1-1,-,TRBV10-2,CASSDDLANTEAFF
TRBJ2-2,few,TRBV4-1,CASSEGTGGVGELFF
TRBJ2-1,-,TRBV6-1,CASSKLLAGGPIEQFF
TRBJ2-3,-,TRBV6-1,CASSEGGCATDTQYF
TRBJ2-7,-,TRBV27,CASSLRLGGLYEQYF
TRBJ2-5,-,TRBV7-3,CASTGPKTQYF
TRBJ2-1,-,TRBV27,CASSMGRGQFF
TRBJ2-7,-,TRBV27,CASRARLAGGPVEQYF
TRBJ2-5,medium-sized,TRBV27,CASSFGFWETQYF
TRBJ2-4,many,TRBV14,CASSQRTSGSIAKNIQYF
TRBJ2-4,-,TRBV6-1,CGVTGLGAKNTQYF
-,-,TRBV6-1,CAGRGGARPETQYF
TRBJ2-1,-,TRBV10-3,CATNGGGYNEQFF
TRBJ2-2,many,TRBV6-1,CASTLLAGGSNGELFF
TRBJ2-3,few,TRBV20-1,CSAPGLAGGTQYF
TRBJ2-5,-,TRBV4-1,CASSQGQGTWETQYF
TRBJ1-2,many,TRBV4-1,CASSQFLLRGSDGYTF
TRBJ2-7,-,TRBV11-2,CASSFRGGGGREASYEQYF
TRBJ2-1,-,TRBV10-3,CAISETYNEQFF